A single T cell receptor beta chain is shown here with its context. Sequenced by immunoSEQ multiplex PCR; TCRdb stores in-frame clones only, minus some. The sample holds about 470,000 clones, about four fifths seen once. Germline V gene data show CDR1 as SEHNR and CDR2 as FQNEAQ (reference sequence). The CDR3 sequence is 14 residues long. Deletions cut 2 bases from V and 0 bases from J, with 7 bases between. The data were obtained in a study of shared clonotypes between healthy human individuals. Sample: PBMCs. The chain joins TRBV7-9 to TRBJ1-2, with TRBD1 as a possible D gene (5 bases). The clonotype was recovered from a middle-aged woman in good health. Some clones in this sample may be carry-over from other donors' samples. CDR3 protein: CASSLIQANYGYTF. CDR3 in DNA: TGTGCCAGCAGCTTAATACAGGCTAACTATGGCTACACCTTC.